This paragraph reports one T cell receptor (beta chain). Trimming cost V 0 bases and J 2 bases, with 14 bases left between them. The CDR3 is 16 amino acids. CDR1 and CDR2 from the germline V gene are LGHNA and YNFKEQ. The data were obtained in a study of blood T cell repertoires in COVID-19. Only in-frame clones appear in the TCRdb table, and some are missing; sequencing was by immunoSEQ multiplex PCR. This sample has roughly 120,000 clones, with 90% to 95% found just once. The sequenced sample consisted of peripheral blood. This receptor was taken from a middle-aged man with COVID-19, enrolled during active disease. The gene calls are TRBV4-2 and TRBJ2-7; tentatively, D is TRBD2 (5 bases). The CDR3: CASSQDPSLAAYEQYF. CDR3 sequence (DNA): TGTGCCAGCAGCCAAGATCCTAGTCTAGCTGCCTACGAGCAGTACTTC.